A selection of T cell receptor beta chains follows, all from one sample in a study of T-cell reconstitution after alpha-beta-depleted transplantation in children. TCRdb recomputed calls from the PCR reads with MiXCR, one row per CDR3 protein. The top ten clones hold nearly 5.5% of a sample with 400,000 to 500,000 distinct CDR3 sequences, around 9.9% of them seen once. The sequences come from PBMCs from the stem cell graft donor, collected from the stem cell graft. The receptors come from a human donor who donated a stem cell graft to a child with acute myeloid leukemia. The CDR3 runs from the conserved cysteine through the conserved F or W. The D gene is left open where the match is weak. The size entry is marked missing in some rows and otherwise reads once, few, many or a size class.

D,V,size,J,DNA,CDR3
-,TRBV12-3/TRBV12-4,many,TRBJ1-1,TGTGCCAGCAGTTTCAGAGGGGCGACTGAAGCTTTCTTT,CASSFRGATEAFF
TRBD1,TRBV15,many,TRBJ2-5,TGTGCCACCAGCGGGAAGACAGGGGGCGGAGAGACCCAGTACTTC,CATSGKTGGGETQYF
-,TRBV5-1,-,TRBJ2-2,TGCGCCAGCAGCTCCGGGACACATAACACCGGGGAGCTGTTTTTT,CASSSGTHNTGELFF
-,TRBV24-1,few,TRBJ2-5,TGTGCCACCAGTGATGGGAATCAAGAGACCCAGTACTTC,CATSDGNQETQYF
-,TRBV29-1,many,TRBJ1-2,TGCAGCGTTGAATGGCTCAGGGAGGGCTATGGCTACACCTTC,CSVEWLREGYGYTF
TRBD2,TRBV6-1,few,TRBJ2-3,TGTGCCAGCAGTCTCAGGGCGGCGGGAGGAGGGGCGGATACGCAGTATTTT,CASSLRAAGGGADTQYF
-,TRBV18,-,TRBJ1-5,TGTGCCAGCTCAATCAGGGATAATCAGCCCCAGCATTTT,CASSIRDNQPQHF
-,TRBV11-2,few,TRBJ2-7,TGTGCCAGCAGCTCTGTCCTACAGGGGGGGAACTACGAGCAGTACTTC,CASSSVLQGGNYEQYF
-,TRBV9,few,TRBJ2-1,TGTGCCAGCACCACGAACGAGGCGGGCCACAATGAGCAGTTCTTC,CASTTNEAGHNEQFF
-,TRBV5-1,many,TRBJ2-3,TGCGCCAGCAGCCCTTCCGCGCGGGATAGAGATACGCAGTATTTT,CASSPSARDRDTQYF